This TCR beta chain is drawn from a study of CD8+CD57+ T cells in acquired aplastic anemia. Study-level points and caveats: Patients were compared with controls for CD8+ Simpson's diversity, and no significant difference emerged.

Trimming removed 1 base from V and 6 bases from J, with 10 bases in between. The CDR3 length is 13 residues. CDR1 is SGDLS and CDR2 is YYNGEE in the germline V gene. The use of genomic DNA as template underpinned the TCR beta VDJ and CDR3 profiling. TCRdb redid the calling of the reads with MiXCR, one entry per CDR3 protein. The sample contains under 200,000 distinct CDR3 sequences, roughly half of which appear only once. This clonotype showed up many times. Its antigen is not known. Patients included in sequencing had previously demonstrated CD8+CD57+ cell expansion by flow cytometry. Each patient had severe acquired aplastic anemia.

The clonotype was recovered from a human donor with aplastic anemia. J is TRBJ1-1 and V is TRBV9, with D hard to call. Sequencing was done on a sample of sorted CD4+, CD8+, or CD8+CD57+ T cells (not recorded which) from PBMCs. The DNA for the CDR3 is TGTGCCAGCAGCGTATATCGGGATTCTGAAGCTTTCTTT. It translates to CASSVYRDSEAFF.